These 21 T cell receptor beta chains originate from one sample sequenced in a study of lymphopenia after photon versus proton radiotherapy. Sequencing was performed with immunoSEQ multiplex PCR; in TCRdb, only in-frame clones are kept and a portion is missing. The sample has around 6,000 clones, approximately 90% seen once. The input for sequencing was peripheral blood, taken from a patient treated with photon-based radiotherapy. The receptors shown here come from a man in his 60s with cholangiocarcinoma.

This sequence joins TRBV5-1 and TRBJ2-6; D not resolved. The CDR3 has 18 residues. V was pared by 0 bases and J by 0 bases, with 13 bases between. The germline V gene encodes CDR1 SGHRS and CDR2 YFSETQ. The DNA of the CDR3 is TGCGCCAGCAGCTTGGCCTTACAAATCTTCTCTGGGGCCAACGTCCTGACTTTC. It encodes CASSLALQIFSGANVLTF.

The chain is built from TRBV6-6 and TRBJ1-4; TRBD1 might be the D (5 bases). Germline lookup yields CDR1 MNHNY and CDR2 SVGAGI (reference sequence). There are 16 residues in the CDR3. The V end was cut by 6 bases, the J end by 6 bases, with 20 bases between. CDR3 loop: CASRQLQGHWDEKLFF. The CDR3 DNA follows: TGTGCCAGCAGGCAACTGCAGGGCCATTGGGATGAAAAACTGTTTTTT.

The chain joins TRBV7-2 to TRBJ2-5; D may be TRBD2 (6 bases). The germline V and J ends were trimmed by 5 bases and 1 base, with 11 bases remaining between them. The length of the CDR3 is 14 residues. From germline, CDR1 is SGHTA and CDR2 FQGNSA. The CDR3 coding sequence is TGTGCCAGCAGCCGGGGCGGGGCCCAAGAGACCCAGTACTTC. It codes for CASSRGGAQETQYF.

The rearrangement uses TRBV7-9 and TRBJ2-7, with 9 bases identical to TRBD1. The CDR3 totals 15 residues. The germline CDR1 and CDR2 sequences are SEHNR and FQNEAQ (reference sequence). V dropped 5 bases and J dropped 2; count of bases not matched to a gene: 7. This CDR3 is CASSPNGTGPYEQYF. CDR3 nucleotides: TGTGCCAGCAGCCCGAACGGGACAGGGCCCTACGAGCAGTACTTC.

The gene calls are TRBV13 and TRBJ2-1; TRBD1 is a possible D gene (6 bases). The CDR3 is 20 residues long. Germline CDR1 is PRHDT and CDR2 is FYEKMQ (reference sequence). V was clipped by 4 bases and J by 6 bases, with 31 bases between them. The DNA for the CDR3 is TGTGCCAGCAGCTCACCTTCCGGACAGCCTTTTGACCGGGGCTCCAATGAGCAGTTCTTC. Residues: CASSSPSGQPFDRGSNEQFF.

The genes are TRBV11-2 and TRBJ1-5; D gene ambiguous. Trimming left V 2 bases short and J 2 bases short, with 7 bases between. This CDR3 has 14 amino acids. Germline lookup yields CDR1 SGHAT and CDR2 FQNNGV. CDR3 in amino acids: CASSLHIGNQPQHF. DNA for the CDR3: TGTGCCAGCAGCTTACATATTGGCAATCAGCCCCAGCATTTT.

Only one count was recorded for this clone. The chain couples TRBV19 to TRBJ1-5; 8 positions match TRBD1. The ends lost 7 bases at V and 5 bases at J; junction bases unmatched: 4. The CDR3 extends over 13 amino acids. CDR1 and CDR2 from the germline V gene are LNHDA and SQIVND (reference sequence). The chain's CDR3 is CASTGTGDQPQHF. In DNA, the CDR3 is TGTGCCAGTACCGGGACAGGCGATCAGCCCCAGCATTTT.

The chain joins TRBV27 to TRBJ1-5, with 7 nucleotides matching TRBD1. The V and J ends lost 4 bases and 2 bases, in that order; junction bases with no gene match: 5. CDR1 and CDR2 (germline): MNHEY, SMNVEV (reference sequence). CDR3 length: 15 amino acids. CDR3 region: CASSYEGAGNQPQHF. Written as DNA, the CDR3 is TGTGCCAGCAGTTATGAGGGGGCAGGCAATCAGCCCCAGCATTTT.

This chain uses TRBV7-9 with TRBJ2-7; 13 bases are a match to TRBD2. Trimming at V came to 5 bases and at J to 5 bases, leaving 6 bases not matched to a gene. Germline-derived CDR1 and CDR2 are SEHNR and FQNEAQ (reference sequence). The CDR3 is made up of 15 amino acids. The CDR3 here is CASSAWTSGGHEQYF. The CDR3 DNA sequence: TGTGCCAGCAGCGCTTGGACTAGCGGGGGCCACGAGCAGTACTTC.

The rearrangement uses TRBV11-2 and TRBJ2-7; 11 bases align to TRBD2. This CDR3 has 15 amino acids. Germline lookup yields CDR1 SGHAT and CDR2 FQNNGV. V dropped 1 base and J dropped 7; count of bases not matched to a gene: 6. The CDR3 coding sequence is TGTGCCAGCAGCTTAGTAGCGGGAGGGCCTTGGGAGCAGTACTTC. Its translation: CASSLVAGGPWEQYF.

The chain combines TRBV5-1 with TRBJ2-1, with 11 positions matching TRBD2. V shed 6 bases and J 4 bases; nucleotides not matched to a gene: 3. This CDR3 spans 14 amino acids. Germline-derived CDR1 and CDR2 are SGHRS and YFSETQ. The CDR3 DNA is TGCGCCAGCACACTAGCGGGGGAGTACAATGAGCAGTTCTTC. Amino acid sequence: CASTLAGEYNEQFF.

This chain links TRBV5-4 with TRBJ2-2, with D uncertain. In germline, CDR1 is SGHNT, CDR2 YYREEE (reference sequence). Trimming took 1 base from V and 7 from J, leaving 17 bases between them. The CDR3 consists of 16 residues. CDR3 loop: CASSLLLTNSIGELFF. The DNA of the CDR3 is TGTGCCAGCAGCTTGCTGCTGACAAATTCTATCGGGGAGCTGTTTTTT.

Only one count was recorded for this clone. J is TRBJ2-5 and V is TRBV7-8; D may be TRBD1 or TRBD2 (6 bases each). The V end lost 7 bases, the J end lost 4 bases, and 16 bases lay between the germline ends. Germline CDR1 is SGHVS and CDR2 is FQNEAQ. This CDR3 contains 14 residues. CDR3 in DNA: TGTGCCAGCAACTCCAACCCGGGGGCAGAGACCCAGTACTTC. The encoded protein is CASNSNPGAETQYF.

V is TRBV28 and J is TRBJ2-5; D call uncertain. The CDR3 extends over 15 amino acids. Per germline, CDR1 MDHEN and CDR2 SYDVKM. V dropped 4 bases and J dropped 5 bases, with 17 bases sitting between them. In DNA form, the CDR3 reads TGTGCCAGCAGTTCCCCCACGGTTGGACGCGAGACCCAGTACTTC. As protein: CASSSPTVGRETQYF.

This chain connects TRBV7-2 to TRBJ2-3, with D maybe TRBD2 (6 bases). CDR3 length: 14 amino acids. V was clipped by 4 bases and J by 4 bases, with 12 bases between them. Germline CDR1 and CDR2: SGHTA and FQGNSA. The CDR3 loop reads CASSYVPGADTQYF. As DNA, the CDR3 is TGTGCCAGCAGCTACGTCCCGGGGGCAGATACGCAGTATTTT.

V gene TRBV18 combines with J gene TRBJ1-1; 7 positions agree with TRBD1. The CDR3 consists of 15 residues. Per germline, CDR1 KGHSH and CDR2 LQKENI. The ends lost 1 base at V and 2 bases at J; junction bases unmatched: 4. DNA for the CDR3: TGTGCCAGCTCACCACAATGGGACAGTAACACTGAAGCTTTCTTT. Its protein product is CASSPQWDSNTEAFF.

The V and J genes are TRBV29-1 and TRBJ2-3; a possible D gene is TRBD1 (5 bases). CDR3 length equals 13 residues. The germline V gene has CDR1 SQVTM and CDR2 ANQGSEA. The V gene lost 8 bases and the J gene lost 6 bases, with 18 bases spanning the gap. CDR3 coding DNA: TGCAGCAGCAGGGAAGGCACGTCGGATACGCAGTATTTT. Translated: CSSREGTSDTQYF.

The rearrangement links TRBV4-2 to TRBJ2-1; TRBD2 matches at 12 bases. Trimming removed 0 bases from V and 5 bases from J; junction bases left unmatched: 5. This CDR3 has 17 amino acids. In germline, CDR1 is LGHNA, CDR2 YNFKEQ. The CDR3 nucleotides read TGTGCCAGCAGCCAAGAGGGCAGACTAGCGGGGGACAATGAGCAGTTCTTC. Translated: CASSQEGRLAGDNEQFF.

The chain joins TRBV19 to TRBJ2-1; the match to TRBD1 covers 9 bases. Trimming removed 8 bases from V and 3 bases from J; junction bases left unmatched: 11. Germline CDR1 LNHDA, CDR2 SQIVND (reference sequence). This CDR3 is built from 16 residues. CDR3 nucleotides: TGTGCCAGTTCAAGGGGGGGACAGGGAAACTACAATGAGCAGTTCTTC. This codes for CASSRGGQGNYNEQFF.

The chain recombines TRBV10-3 with TRBJ2-7; the D is unclear. This CDR3 has 12 residues. Trimming removed 2 bases at V and 3 bases at J, with 5 bases between. Germline CDR1 and CDR2: ENHRY and SYGVKD. The CDR3 reads CAISEQDYEQYF. The CDR3 DNA is TGTGCCATCAGTGAGCAGGACTACGAGCAGTACTTC.

CDR3 sequence reads: CASSFRIGADTQYF. The CDR3 nucleotides are TGTGCCAGCAGCTTTCGCATAGGGGCAGATACGCAGTATTTT. This sequence joins TRBV7-2 and TRBJ2-3; tentatively, D is TRBD1 (5 bases). CDR1 and CDR2 (germline): SGHTA, FQGNSA. The CDR3 contains 14 residues. With 3 bases removed from V and 4 bases from J, the gap between germline ends came to 11 bases.